A selection of T cell receptor beta chains follows, all from one sample in a study of cytomegalovirus exposure and HLA in healthy donors. The table came from immunoSEQ multiplex PCR; TCRdb's copy has only in-frame clones and leaves some out. This table has around 76,000 clones, around 81% appearing once. The material sequenced was PBMCs. These receptor sequences come from a man aged 35-49 years in good health and CMV-seronegative. The CDR3 runs from the conserved cysteine through the conserved F or W. The D gene is left open where the match is weak. The size field is filled for only some rows; it gives once, few, many or a size class.

D gene	J gene	V gene	clone size	CDR3 protein	CDR3 DNA
.	TRBJ2-2	TRBV6-4	.	CASSDFRGELFF	TGTGCCAGCAGTGATTTTCGGGGGGAGCTGTTTTTT
.	TRBJ1-1	TRBV7-9	once	CSSSLEVTVEAFF	TGTTCCAGCAGCTTAGAAGTAACAGTTGAAGCTTTCTTT
.	TRBJ2-7	TRBV2	few	CASGGLGNYEQYF	TGTGCCAGCGGGGGACTTGGGAACTACGAGCAGTACTTC
TRBD1	TRBJ2-7	TRBV18	.	CASSPRDRALYEQYF	TGTGCCAGCTCACCTAGAGACAGGGCCCTCTACGAGCAGTACTTC
.	TRBJ1-5	TRBV27	.	CASSPWGSTPQHF	TGTGCCAGCAGCCCGTGGGGCAGCACACCCCAGCATTTT
.	TRBJ1-6	TRBV23-1	.	CAGLSRGLISRNSPLHF	TGCGCCGGACTTTCACGGGGTCTAATTTCGAGGAATTCACCCCTCCACTTT
.	TRBJ2-2	TRBV19	.	CASNPQGTGELFF	TGTGCCAGTAACCCACAGGGCACCGGGGAGCTGTTTTTT
TRBD2	TRBJ2-3	TRBV5-1	once	CASSFLLAGNTDTQYF	TGCGCCAGCAGCTTCCTACTAGCGGGAAACACAGATACGCAGTATTTT
.	TRBJ1-2	TRBV19	once	CASSKTQGTSGYGYTF	TGTGCCAGTAGTAAGACACAGGGAACTTCGGGCTATGGCTACACCTTC
.	TRBJ2-3	TRBV2	few	CASSSINPRDTQYF	TGTGCCAGCTCCTCTATCAATCCCCGGGATACGCAGTATTTT
TRBD1	TRBJ1-2	TRBV7-8	.	CASSLVAGGARGYTF	TGTGCCAGCAGCTTAGTCGCAGGGGGCGCCCGGGGCTACACCTTC
.	TRBJ2-7	TRBV7-9	.	CASSGGGDNYYEQYF	TGTGCCAGCAGCGGAGGTGGGGACAACTACTACGAGCAGTACTTC
TRBD2	TRBJ2-1	TRBV19	.	CASSGGLAGRNEQFF	TGTGCCAGTAGCGGCGGACTAGCGGGACGCAATGAGCAGTTCTTC
TRBD1	TRBJ2-1	TRBV23-1	.	CASSHRTGGAYNEQFF	TGCGCCAGCAGTCATAGGACAGGGGGCGCGTACAATGAGCAGTTCTTC
TRBD2	TRBJ2-3	TRBV29-1	.	CSVGTSASTDTQYF	TGCAGCGTTGGCACTAGCGCAAGCACAGATACGCAGTATTTT
.	TRBJ2-2	TRBV4-2	.	CASSGEGFTGELFF	TGTGCCAGCTCAGGGGAAGGGTTCACCGGGGAGCTGTTTTTT